Following are 11 T cell receptor beta chains from one sample sequenced in a study of CD8+ T cells in alopecia areata (dated by TCRdb to 2016 to 2019). The protocol used for the library was the immunoSEQ multiplex PCR assay. To provide template for TCR sequencing, every sample had RNA extracted and reverse transcribed into cDNA. TCRdb stores this immuneACCESS table with in-frame sequences only. Part of the clones is absent; in the studies checked, under half of the shortfall reflects unresolved V genes, and no reason is known for the rest. The sample table shows fewer than 200,000 clones, and 50% to 60% are seen once. Jointly, the top ten make up about 15% of the sample. Interpreted using the paper, the time point label stands for: baseline before oral tofacitinib. Specimen: CD4+ T cells sorted from blood, collected at week 0. The receptors here all came from a human donor with alopecia areata.

The chain employs TRBV27 and TRBJ1-2, with 8 positions matching TRBD1. Unmatched junction bases numbered 6, after V lost 2 bases and J lost 4 bases. The germline V gene encodes CDR1 MNHEY and CDR2 SMNVEV (reference sequence). This CDR3 spans 15 amino acids. Written as DNA, the CDR3 is TGTGCCAGCAGTTTAGCCCCCGACAGGGGCTATGGCTACACCTTC. As protein: CASSLAPDRGYGYTF.

This clone was observed a single time. DNA of the CDR3: TGTGCCAGCACCGGAGGCGGGGCTGAAGCTTTCTTT. It encodes CASTGGGAEAFF. This rearrangement joins TRBV6-5 to TRBJ1-1; D call uncertain. Per the germline V gene, CDR1 is MNHEY and CDR2 is SVGAGI. The length of the CDR3 is 12 residues. Between the trimmed V and J ends, which lost 7 bases and 6 bases, there was a span of 12 bases.

The table lists this clone with many counts. The J gene is TRBJ1-1, the V gene TRBV14, with D perhaps TRBD1 (6 bases). This CDR3 has 14 amino acids. V was shortened by 4 bases and J by 5 bases, with 14 bases between the two germline ends. Per the germline V gene, CDR1 is SGHDN and CDR2 is FVKESK. In DNA, the CDR3 is TGTGCCAGCAGCCTCATACAGGGAGGGACTGAAGCTTTCTTT. Translating it yields CASSLIQGGTEAFF.

The chain joins TRBV7-2 to TRBJ1-1; D is unclear. V lost 7 bases and J 1 base, leaving 13 bases between the germline ends. The CDR3 covers 14 residues. Germline V gives CDR1 SGHTA, CDR2 FQGNSA. The CDR3 DNA sequence: TGTGCCAGCACCACCGGGATTTCGAACACTGAAGCTTTCTTT. Its translation is CASTTGISNTEAFF.

This clone was seen a few times. The chain combines TRBV6-5 with TRBJ2-1, with 9 bases matching TRBD2. Looked up from germline, CDR1 is MNHEY and CDR2 is SVGAGI. The CDR3 contains 15 residues. The J segment lost 5 bases and the V segment lost 2 bases, leaving 4 bases of the junction unmatched. Written as DNA, the CDR3 is TGTGCCAGCAGTTACGAGCGGGGGGTTAACAATGAGCAGTTCTTC. It codes for CASSYERGVNNEQFF.

J is TRBJ1-5 and V is TRBV30; 7 positions agree with TRBD1. The CDR3 has 13 amino acids. Germline loops: CDR1 GTSNPN, CDR2 SVGIG (reference sequence). With V trimmed by 4 bases and J by 6 bases, 6 bases remained unmatched. The CDR3 spells CAWTDRAGQPQHF. CDR3 sequence (DNA): TGTGCCTGGACCGACAGGGCCGGTCAGCCCCAGCATTTT.

This clone turned up a few times. The chain recombines TRBV5-6 with TRBJ1-2; 7 bases map to TRBD1. From germline, CDR1 is SGHDT and CDR2 YYEEEE. The trim removed 3 bases at V and 4 bases at J, leaving 9 bases unmatched. CDR3 length equals 15 residues. The CDR3 here is CASSYHQGGGYGYTF. As DNA, the CDR3 is TGTGCCAGCAGCTATCATCAGGGGGGAGGCTATGGCTACACCTTC.

This sequence joins TRBV7-9 and TRBJ2-7; 9 bases match TRBD1. Germline V gene data show CDR1 as SEHNR and CDR2 as FQNEAQ (reference sequence). The V gene end was trimmed by 10 bases and the J gene end by 6 bases; junction bases not matched to a gene: 10. The CDR3 consists of 13 residues. The CDR3 loop is CATGRDRASEQYF. The CDR3 region has the DNA TGTGCCACCGGGCGGGACAGGGCGTCCGAGCAGTACTTC.

The chain joins TRBV29-1 to TRBJ2-7, with TRBD1 identical over 7 bases. The CDR3 spans 19 residues. CDR1 and CDR2 from the germline V gene are SQVTM and ANQGSEA. V shed 5 bases and J 2 bases; nucleotides not matched to a gene: 24. CDR3 in amino acids: CSVLRDSGDPNQPTYEQYF. Written as DNA, the CDR3 is TGCAGCGTTCTTCGGGACAGCGGCGACCCGAACCAACCGACCTACGAGCAGTACTTC.

The gene calls are TRBV2 and TRBJ1-5; maybe TRBD1 (6 bases). The germline V and J ends were trimmed by 4 bases and 0 bases, with 7 bases remaining between them. This CDR3 contains 14 residues. In germline, CDR1 is SNHLY, CDR2 FYNNEI. The CDR3 protein is CASSVRGSNQPQHF. CDR3 bases: TGTGCCAGCAGTGTCAGGGGTAGCAATCAGCCCCAGCATTTT.

The rearrangement joins TRBV19 to TRBJ1-2; the D gene is possibly TRBD1 (5 bases). V was clipped by 10 bases and J by 3 bases, with 18 bases between them. This CDR3 comprises 14 residues. CDR1 is LNHDA, CDR2 SQIVND, per germline (reference sequence). The CDR3 spells CATHRGGMDYGYTF. CDR3 DNA sequence: TGTGCCACCCACCGTGGGGGGATGGACTATGGCTACACCTTC.